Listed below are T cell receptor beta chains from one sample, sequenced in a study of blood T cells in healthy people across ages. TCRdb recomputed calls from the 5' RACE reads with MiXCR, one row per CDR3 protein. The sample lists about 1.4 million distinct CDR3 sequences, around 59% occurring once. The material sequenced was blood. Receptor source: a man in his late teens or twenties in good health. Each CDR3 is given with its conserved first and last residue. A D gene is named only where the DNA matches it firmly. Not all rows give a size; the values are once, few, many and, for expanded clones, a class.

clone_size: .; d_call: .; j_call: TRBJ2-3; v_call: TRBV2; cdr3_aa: CASSEGTVGGTQYF; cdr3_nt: TGTGCCAGCAGTGAAGGGACAGTAGGGGGTACGCAGTATTTT
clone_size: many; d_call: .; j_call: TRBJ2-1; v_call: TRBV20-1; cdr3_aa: CSGPSQFRNEQFF; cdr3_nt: TGCAGTGGTCCATCGCAGTTTCGGAATGAGCAGTTCTTC
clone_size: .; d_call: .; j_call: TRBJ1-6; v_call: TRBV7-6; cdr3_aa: CASSLGGPNSPLHF; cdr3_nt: TGTGCCAGCAGCTTAGGGGGACCTAATTCACCCCTCCACTTT
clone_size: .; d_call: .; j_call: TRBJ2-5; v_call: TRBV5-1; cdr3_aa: CASSEETPQETQYF; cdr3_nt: TGCGCCAGCAGCGAAGAGACTCCCCAAGAGACCCAGTACTTC
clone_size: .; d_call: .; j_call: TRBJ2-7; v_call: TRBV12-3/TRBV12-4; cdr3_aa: CASSLSQGTINEQYF; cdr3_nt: TGTGCCAGCAGTTTATCCCAGGGAACAATCAACGAGCAGTACTTC
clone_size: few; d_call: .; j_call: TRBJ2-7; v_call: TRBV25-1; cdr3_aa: CASKATSDEQYF; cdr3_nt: TGTGCCAGCAAAGCCACATCCGACGAGCAGTACTTC
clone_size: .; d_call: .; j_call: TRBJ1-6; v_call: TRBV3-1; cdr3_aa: CASSHRRLVFSPLHF; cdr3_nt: TGTGCCAGCAGCCACCGAAGATTAGTCTTTTCACCCCTCCACTTT
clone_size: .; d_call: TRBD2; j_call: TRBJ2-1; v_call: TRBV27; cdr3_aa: CASSSLTSGRGNEQFF; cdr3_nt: TGTGCCAGCAGCAGTCTGACTAGCGGACGGGGGAATGAGCAGTTCTTC
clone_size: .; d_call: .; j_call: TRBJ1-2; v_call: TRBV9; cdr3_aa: CASNSGDRWDNYGYTF; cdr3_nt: TGTGCCAGCAACTCCGGCGACCGGTGGGATAACTATGGCTACACCTTC
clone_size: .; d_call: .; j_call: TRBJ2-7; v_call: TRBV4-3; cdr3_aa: CASSQDQTRPGDEQYF; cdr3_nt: TGCGCCAGCAGCCAAGATCAGACCAGACCTGGGGACGAGCAGTACTTC
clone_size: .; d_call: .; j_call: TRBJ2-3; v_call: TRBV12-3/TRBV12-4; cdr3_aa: CASSLSLQGGAQYF; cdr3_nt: TGTGCCAGCAGTTTATCCCTGCAGGGTGGGGCGCAGTATTTT
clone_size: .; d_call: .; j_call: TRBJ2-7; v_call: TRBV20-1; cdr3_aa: CSAFRDETYEQYF; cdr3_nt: TGCAGTGCCTTCCGGGACGAAACCTACGAGCAGTACTTC
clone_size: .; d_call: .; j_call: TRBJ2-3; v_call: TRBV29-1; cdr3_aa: CSARRGYRPTDTQYF; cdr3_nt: TGCAGCGCCCGCCGAGGGTACCGGCCCACAGATACGCAGTATTTT
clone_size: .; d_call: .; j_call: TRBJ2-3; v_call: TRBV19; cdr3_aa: CATNTQPSTDTQYF; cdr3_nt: TGTGCGACGAACACGCAACCTAGCACAGATACGCAGTATTTT
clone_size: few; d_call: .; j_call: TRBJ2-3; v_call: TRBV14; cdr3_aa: CASSKRGTTDTQYF; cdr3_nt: TGTGCCAGCAGCAAACGGGGCACCACAGATACGCAGTATTTT
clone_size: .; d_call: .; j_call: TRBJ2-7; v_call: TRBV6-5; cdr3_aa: CASRRDIFGLYEQYF; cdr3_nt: TGTGCCAGCAGACGGGACATTTTTGGGCTCTACGAGCAGTACTTC
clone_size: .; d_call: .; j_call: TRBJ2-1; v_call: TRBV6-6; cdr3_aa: CASSYGVQGEQFF; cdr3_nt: TGTGCCAGCAGTTACGGAGTCCAGGGGGAGCAGTTCTTC
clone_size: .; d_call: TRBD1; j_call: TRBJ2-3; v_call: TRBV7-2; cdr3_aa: CASSLPRDSTSTDTQYF; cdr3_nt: TGTGCCAGCAGCTTACCAAGGGACAGCACTAGCACAGATACGCAGTATTTT
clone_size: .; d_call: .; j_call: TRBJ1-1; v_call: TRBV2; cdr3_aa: CASILNRDSTEAFF; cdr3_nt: TGTGCCAGCATTCTAAACCGGGATTCCACTGAAGCTTTCTTT
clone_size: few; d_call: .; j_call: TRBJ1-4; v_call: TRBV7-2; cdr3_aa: CASSIRGPNEKLFF; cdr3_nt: TGTGCCAGCAGCATCCGGGGCCCAAATGAAAAACTGTTTTTT
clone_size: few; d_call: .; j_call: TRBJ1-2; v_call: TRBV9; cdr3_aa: CASNSLDTIYGYTF; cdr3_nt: TGTGCCAGCAACTCCCTGGACACCATCTATGGCTACACCTTC
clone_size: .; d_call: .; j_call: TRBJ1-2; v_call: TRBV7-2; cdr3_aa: CVSSLVGSESPTSNYGYTF; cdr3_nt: TGTGTCAGCAGCTTAGTGGGGTCAGAGTCTCCCACCTCTAACTATGGCTACACCTTC
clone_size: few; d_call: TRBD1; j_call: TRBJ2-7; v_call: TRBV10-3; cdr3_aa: CAIGTGGNEQYF; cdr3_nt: TGTGCCATAGGGACAGGGGGGAACGAGCAGTACTTC
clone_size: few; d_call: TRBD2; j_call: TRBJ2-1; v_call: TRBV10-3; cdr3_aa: CAISPSGRGGNEQFF; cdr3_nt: TGTGCCATCAGTCCAAGCGGGAGGGGAGGCAATGAGCAGTTCTTC
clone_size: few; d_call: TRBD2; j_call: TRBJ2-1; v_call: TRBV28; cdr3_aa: CASSLPGTSGRNEQFF; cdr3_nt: TGTGCCAGCAGTCTACCCGGGACTAGCGGGAGGAATGAGCAGTTCTTC
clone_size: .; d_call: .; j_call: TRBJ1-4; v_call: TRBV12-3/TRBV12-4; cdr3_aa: CASSLAQTNEKLFF; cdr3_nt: TGTGCCAGCAGTTTAGCTCAGACTAATGAAAAACTGTTTTTT
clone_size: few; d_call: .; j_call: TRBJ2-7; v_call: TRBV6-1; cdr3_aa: CASSEEVAGREWGEQYF; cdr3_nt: TGTGCCAGCAGTGAAGAAGTGGCAGGCAGGGAATGGGGCGAGCAGTACTTC
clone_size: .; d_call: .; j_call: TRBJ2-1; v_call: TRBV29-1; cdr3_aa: CSVESRWADSSYNEQFF; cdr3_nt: TGCAGCGTTGAGAGTAGGTGGGCGGACAGTTCCTACAATGAGCAGTTCTTC
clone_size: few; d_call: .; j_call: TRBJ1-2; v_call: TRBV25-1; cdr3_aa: CASSDPETVYGYTF; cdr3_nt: TGTGCCAGCAGTGACCCCGAGACAGTTTATGGCTACACCTTC
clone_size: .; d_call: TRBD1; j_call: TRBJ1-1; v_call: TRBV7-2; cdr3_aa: CASSSGQGWKNTEAFF; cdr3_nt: TGTGCCAGCAGCTCCGGACAGGGGTGGAAGAACACTGAAGCTTTCTTT
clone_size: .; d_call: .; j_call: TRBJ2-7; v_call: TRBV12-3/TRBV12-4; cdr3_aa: CASSVLLDGEQYF; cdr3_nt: TGTGCCAGCAGTGTGCTCCTCGATGGCGAGCAGTACTTC
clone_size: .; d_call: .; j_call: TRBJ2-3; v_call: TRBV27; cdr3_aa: CASKTDSDPVTDTQYF; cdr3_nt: TGTGCCAGCAAGACCGATAGCGACCCCGTCACAGATACGCAGTATTTT
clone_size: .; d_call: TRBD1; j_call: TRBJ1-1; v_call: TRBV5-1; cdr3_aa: CASRYQGGTEAFF; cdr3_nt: TGCGCCAGCAGATACCAGGGGGGCACTGAAGCTTTCTTT
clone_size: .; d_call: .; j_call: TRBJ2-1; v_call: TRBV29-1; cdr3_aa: CSVVGHEQFF; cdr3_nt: TGCAGCGTTGTGGGACACGAGCAGTTCTTC
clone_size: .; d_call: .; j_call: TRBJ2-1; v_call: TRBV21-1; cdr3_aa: CARDRPYNEQFF; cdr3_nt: TGTGCCAGGGACAGGCCCTACAATGAGCAGTTCTTC
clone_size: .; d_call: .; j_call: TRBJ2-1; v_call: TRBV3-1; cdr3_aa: CASSSRLVRRYNEQFF; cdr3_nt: TGTGCCAGCAGCTCTCGACTAGTAAGGCGCTACAATGAGCAGTTCTTC
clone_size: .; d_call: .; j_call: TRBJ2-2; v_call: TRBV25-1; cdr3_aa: CASSELQFGELFF; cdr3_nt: TGTGCCAGCAGTGAATTACAGTTCGGGGAGCTGTTTTTT
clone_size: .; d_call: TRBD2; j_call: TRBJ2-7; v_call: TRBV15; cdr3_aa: CATSPSEAGYYEQYF; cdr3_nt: TGTGCCACCAGCCCGTCGGAAGCGGGGTACTACGAGCAGTACTTC
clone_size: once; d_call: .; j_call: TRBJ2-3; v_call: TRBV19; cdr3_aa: CASSSGQYGNTQYF; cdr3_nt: TGTGCCAGTAGTAGCGGACAGTACGGAAATACGCAGTATTTT
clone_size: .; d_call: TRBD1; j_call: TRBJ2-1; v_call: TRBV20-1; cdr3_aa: CSATRGQFDEQFF; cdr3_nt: TGCAGTGCTACCCGGGGACAGTTCGATGAGCAGTTCTTC
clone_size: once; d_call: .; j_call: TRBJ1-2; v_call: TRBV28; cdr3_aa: CASSFRRDFNYGYTF; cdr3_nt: TGTGCCAGCAGCTTCCGACGGGACTTTAACTATGGCTACACCTTC
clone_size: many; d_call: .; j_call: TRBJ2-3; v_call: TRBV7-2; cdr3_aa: CASSLGPTDTQYF; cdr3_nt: TGCGCCAGCAGCTTGGGCCCCACAGATACGCAGTATTTT
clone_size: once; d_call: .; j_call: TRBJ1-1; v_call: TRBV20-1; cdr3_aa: CSARDKVGEESGNTEAFF; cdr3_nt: TGCAGTGCTAGAGATAAAGTGGGGGAGGAGAGCGGGAACACTGAAGCTTTCTTT
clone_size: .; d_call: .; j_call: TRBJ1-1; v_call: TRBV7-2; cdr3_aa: CASSLVTGATTEAFF; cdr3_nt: TGTGCCAGCAGCTTAGTTACGGGGGCAACGACTGAAGCTTTCTTT
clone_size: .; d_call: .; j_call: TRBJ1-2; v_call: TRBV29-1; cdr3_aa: CSVAGRGPTVGYTF; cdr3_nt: TGCAGCGTTGCGGGTCGTGGGCCGACAGTTGGCTACACCTTC
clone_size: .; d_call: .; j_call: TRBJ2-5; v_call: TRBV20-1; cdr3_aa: CSASNQAAETQYF; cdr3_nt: TGCAGTGCTAGCAACCAGGCCGCCGAGACCCAGTACTTC
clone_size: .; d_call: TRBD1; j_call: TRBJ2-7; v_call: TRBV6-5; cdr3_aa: CASSVGTGGSEQYF; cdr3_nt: TGTGCCAGCAGTGTCGGGACAGGGGGCTCCGAGCAGTACTTC
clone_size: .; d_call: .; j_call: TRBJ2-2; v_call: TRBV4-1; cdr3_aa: CASSPPGYTGELFF; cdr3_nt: TGCGCCAGCAGCCCGCCGGGCTACACCGGGGAGCTGTTTTTT
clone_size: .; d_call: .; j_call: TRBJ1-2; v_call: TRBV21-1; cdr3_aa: CASSKARAPRVIYGYTF; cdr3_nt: TGTGCCAGCAGCAAAGCGCGGGCACCACGAGTAATCTATGGCTACACCTTC
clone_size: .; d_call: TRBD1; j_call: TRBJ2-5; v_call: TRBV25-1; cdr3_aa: CASSEFGDRESSTQCF; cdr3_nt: TGTGCCAGCAGTGAATTTGGGGACAGGGAATCTTCGACCCAGTGCTTC
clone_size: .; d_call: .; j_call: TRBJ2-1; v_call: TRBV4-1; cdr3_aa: CASSQHSDGYNEQFF; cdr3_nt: TGCGCCAGCAGCCAACATAGCGATGGGTACAATGAGCAGTTCTTC
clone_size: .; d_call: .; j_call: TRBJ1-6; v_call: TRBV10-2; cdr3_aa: CASSESKGLNSPLHF; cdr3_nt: TGCGCCAGCAGTGAGTCAAAGGGATTGAATTCACCCCTCCACTTT
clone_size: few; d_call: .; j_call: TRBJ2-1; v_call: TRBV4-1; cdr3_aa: CASSQEGRLNEQFF; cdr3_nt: TGCGCCAGCAGCCAAGAAGGCAGGTTGAATGAGCAGTTCTTC
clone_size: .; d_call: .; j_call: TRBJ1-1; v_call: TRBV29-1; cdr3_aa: CSVEAEAFF; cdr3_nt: TGCAGCGTCGAAGCAGAAGCTTTCTTT
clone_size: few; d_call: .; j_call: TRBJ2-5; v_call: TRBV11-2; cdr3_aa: CASSSRAGWRETQYF; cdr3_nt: TGTGCCAGCAGCTCGAGAGCGGGCTGGAGAGAGACCCAGTACTTC
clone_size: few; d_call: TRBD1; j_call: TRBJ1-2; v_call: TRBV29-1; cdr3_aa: CSVDLQGFYGYTF; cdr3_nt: TGCAGCGTAGATTTACAGGGGTTCTATGGCTACACCTTC
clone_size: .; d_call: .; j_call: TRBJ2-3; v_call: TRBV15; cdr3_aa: CATSTDGGHTDTQYF; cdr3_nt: TGTGCCACCAGCACCGACGGGGGCCACACAGATACGCAGTATTTT
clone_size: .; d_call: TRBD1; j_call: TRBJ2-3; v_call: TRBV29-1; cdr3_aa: CSVSGTAADTQYF; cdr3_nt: TGCAGCGTTTCCGGGACAGCGGCAGATACGCAGTATTTT
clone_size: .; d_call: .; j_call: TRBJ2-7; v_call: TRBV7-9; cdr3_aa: CASSPTQVYEQYF; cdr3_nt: TGTGCCAGCAGCCCCACACAGGTCTACGAGCAGTACTTC
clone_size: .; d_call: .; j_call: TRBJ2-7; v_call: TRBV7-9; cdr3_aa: CASSMNRGSGGVTPYEQYF; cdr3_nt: TGTGCCAGCAGCATGAACAGGGGAAGTGGCGGGGTGACCCCCTACGAGCAGTACTTC